This is a list of T cell receptor beta chains from one sample in a study of blood T cells in healthy people across ages. From the 5' RACE reads, TCRdb called clonotypes with MiXCR, one entry per CDR3 protein. The sample records 550,000 to 600,000 distinct CDR3 sequences, 27% being singletons. Sequenced input: blood. These receptors originate from a woman between 65 and 79 years old in good health. Both conserved end residues are part of each CDR3. The order of the fields is J gene, V gene, clone size, D gene, CDR3 DNA, CDR3 protein. The D gene is left open where the match is weak. Clone size is shown for a subset of rows, as once, few, many or a class of expanded clone.

j_call: TRBJ2-3; v_call: TRBV3-1; clone_size: .; d_call: TRBD2; cdr3_nt: TGTGCCAGCAGCCAAGATCTGGGCGGGGGGATCTTCACAGATACGCAGTATTTT; cdr3_aa: CASSQDLGGGIFTDTQYF
j_call: TRBJ1-1; v_call: TRBV5-1; clone_size: few; d_call: TRBD1; cdr3_nt: TGCGCCAGCAGCTTCCGACAGGGGGCAGACACTGAAGCTTTCTTT; cdr3_aa: CASSFRQGADTEAFF
j_call: TRBJ2-5; v_call: TRBV4-2; clone_size: few; d_call: .; cdr3_nt: TGTGCCAGCAGCCAAGCTCTCTCGCCCCTGCAGACCCAGTACTTC; cdr3_aa: CASSQALSPLQTQYF
j_call: TRBJ2-3; v_call: TRBV7-9; clone_size: .; d_call: .; cdr3_nt: TGTGCCAGCTGGCCCGGCTTTAGCACAGATACGCAGTATTTT; cdr3_aa: CASWPGFSTDTQYF
j_call: TRBJ2-7; v_call: TRBV18; clone_size: .; d_call: .; cdr3_nt: TGTGCCAGCTCACCGTTAGCGTGGGGGACCTCATACGAGCAGTACTTC; cdr3_aa: CASSPLAWGTSYEQYF
j_call: TRBJ2-1; v_call: TRBV29-1; clone_size: many; d_call: .; cdr3_nt: TGCAGCGTTGAAGGGTACAATGAGCAGTTCTTC; cdr3_aa: CSVEGYNEQFF
j_call: TRBJ1-2; v_call: TRBV5-1; clone_size: few; d_call: .; cdr3_nt: TGCGCCAGCAGCTTGGATTTAGCCTCCACAGGCTACACCTTC; cdr3_aa: CASSLDLASTGYTF
j_call: TRBJ2-5; v_call: TRBV29-1; clone_size: many; d_call: .; cdr3_nt: TGCAGCGTTGTCAGGGGAGAGACCCAGTACTTC; cdr3_aa: CSVVRGETQYF
j_call: TRBJ2-1; v_call: TRBV18; clone_size: .; d_call: .; cdr3_nt: TGTGCCAGCTCACCCCCATCGGCGGGGGCCGAAAATGAGCAGTTCTTC; cdr3_aa: CASSPPSAGAENEQFF
j_call: TRBJ2-3; v_call: TRBV12-3/TRBV12-4; clone_size: few; d_call: TRBD2; cdr3_nt: TGTGCCAGCATCTCCGGGACTAGCGTAGATACGCAGTATTTT; cdr3_aa: CASISGTSVDTQYF
j_call: TRBJ2-5; v_call: TRBV15; clone_size: .; d_call: TRBD1; cdr3_nt: TGTGCCACCAGCAGCCGGACAGGGGGGAAAGAGACCCAGTACTTC; cdr3_aa: CATSSRTGGKETQYF
j_call: TRBJ2-5; v_call: TRBV7-3; clone_size: .; d_call: .; cdr3_nt: TGTGCCAGCAGCCCCGGCGGTGGCTATCCCATGGGAGAGACCCAGTACTTC; cdr3_aa: CASSPGGGYPMGETQYF
j_call: TRBJ2-7; v_call: TRBV20-1; clone_size: few; d_call: .; cdr3_nt: TGCAGTGCTAGAGTTCAGACCCGCTACGAGCAGTACTTC; cdr3_aa: CSARVQTRYEQYF
j_call: TRBJ2-5; v_call: TRBV20-1; clone_size: few; d_call: .; cdr3_nt: TGCAGTGCTGGAAGACTAGTGCGGGAGACCCAGTACTTC; cdr3_aa: CSAGRLVRETQYF
j_call: TRBJ2-2; v_call: TRBV3-1; clone_size: few; d_call: .; cdr3_nt: TGTGCCAGCAGCCACCCGACAGCTCCGAACACCGGGGAGCTGTTTTTT; cdr3_aa: CASSHPTAPNTGELFF
j_call: TRBJ2-7; v_call: TRBV3-1; clone_size: .; d_call: .; cdr3_nt: TGTGCCAGCAGCCAAGGGGTGATCTACGAGCAGTACTTC; cdr3_aa: CASSQGVIYEQYF
j_call: TRBJ1-1; v_call: TRBV7-9; clone_size: few; d_call: .; cdr3_nt: TGTGCCAGCAGCTTAGGATCGGGAGCCAGGGGTGAAGCTTTCTTT; cdr3_aa: CASSLGSGARGEAFF
j_call: TRBJ2-3; v_call: TRBV7-2; clone_size: few; d_call: .; cdr3_nt: TGTGCCAGCAGCCATTATAAAAGCACAGATACGCAGTATTTT; cdr3_aa: CASSHYKSTDTQYF
j_call: TRBJ2-7; v_call: TRBV19; clone_size: .; d_call: .; cdr3_nt: TGTGCCAGTAGTGGCCCCCTGTTCAGGGGAGTGAACGAGCAGTACTTC; cdr3_aa: CASSGPLFRGVNEQYF
j_call: TRBJ1-1; v_call: TRBV9; clone_size: few; d_call: .; cdr3_nt: TGTGCCAGCAGCGTAGGGCAGGCGAACACTGAAGCTTTCTTT; cdr3_aa: CASSVGQANTEAFF
j_call: TRBJ2-7; v_call: TRBV9; clone_size: many; d_call: .; cdr3_nt: TGTGCCAGCAGCCCCGGGACCGACTTCCCCGAGCAGTACTTC; cdr3_aa: CASSPGTDFPEQYF
j_call: TRBJ2-1; v_call: TRBV14; clone_size: few; d_call: TRBD2; cdr3_nt: TGTGCCAGCAGCGGACTAGCGGGGGCCTTACCAATCTACAATGAGCAGTTCTTC; cdr3_aa: CASSGLAGALPIYNEQFF
j_call: TRBJ1-2; v_call: TRBV10-3; clone_size: many; d_call: TRBD1; cdr3_nt: TGTGCCACAAACTATCAGAGGACAGGGAGTAATGGCTACACCTTC; cdr3_aa: CATNYQRTGSNGYTF
j_call: TRBJ1-1; v_call: TRBV4-3; clone_size: .; d_call: .; cdr3_nt: TGCGCCAGCAGCCAAGGATACAGAGAGAACACTGAAGCTTTCTTT; cdr3_aa: CASSQGYRENTEAFF
j_call: TRBJ1-4; v_call: TRBV9; clone_size: few; d_call: .; cdr3_nt: TGTGCCAGCAGCGTAGGAGGGGAAGGTGAAAAACTGTTTTTT; cdr3_aa: CASSVGGEGEKLFF
j_call: TRBJ1-5; v_call: TRBV6-1; clone_size: few; d_call: .; cdr3_nt: TGTGCCAGCAGTGAAGCGCTTCAGGGAAATCAGCCCCAGCATTTT; cdr3_aa: CASSEALQGNQPQHF
j_call: TRBJ2-7; v_call: TRBV7-2; clone_size: .; d_call: .; cdr3_nt: TGTGCCAGCAGCTTATCACCAACGACGAGCTCCTACGAGCAGTACTTC; cdr3_aa: CASSLSPTTSSYEQYF
j_call: TRBJ1-2; v_call: TRBV20-1; clone_size: .; d_call: TRBD1; cdr3_nt: TGCAGTGCTAGTGTCCAGGGGGCGTCGCGAGGCTACACCTTC; cdr3_aa: CSASVQGASRGYTF
j_call: TRBJ2-7; v_call: TRBV12-3/TRBV12-4; clone_size: .; d_call: .; cdr3_nt: TGTGCCAGCAGTCTCCACAGGAACTCCTACGAGCAGTACTTC; cdr3_aa: CASSLHRNSYEQYF
j_call: TRBJ1-2; v_call: TRBV3-1; clone_size: .; d_call: .; cdr3_nt: TGTGCCAGCAGTTCCTTCCGGACAGACTACTTAGGCTACACCTTC; cdr3_aa: CASSSFRTDYLGYTF
j_call: TRBJ2-5; v_call: TRBV5-1; clone_size: many; d_call: .; cdr3_nt: TGCGCCAGCAGCTCCGGGAACTCCCCTTTACTGAAAGAGACCCAGTACTTC; cdr3_aa: CASSSGNSPLLKETQYF
j_call: TRBJ1-5; v_call: TRBV5-1; clone_size: few; d_call: .; cdr3_nt: TGCGCCAGCAGCCCACAGGGAGTGGAGCAGCCCCAGCATTTT; cdr3_aa: CASSPQGVEQPQHF
j_call: TRBJ1-1; v_call: TRBV19; clone_size: .; d_call: .; cdr3_nt: TGTGCCAGTAGTGGGGCAGGGAGGGTTGAAGACACACCTTTCTTT; cdr3_aa: CASSGAGRVEDTPFF
j_call: TRBJ2-6; v_call: TRBV20-1; clone_size: .; d_call: .; cdr3_nt: TGCAGTGCTAGGTCGGGCTCTGGGGCCAACGTCCTGACTTTC; cdr3_aa: CSARSGSGANVLTF
j_call: TRBJ2-5; v_call: TRBV18; clone_size: few; d_call: TRBD1; cdr3_nt: TGTGCCAGCTCACCAACCACCTTTTTGTTGGGACAGTCAAAGGAGACCCAGTACTTC; cdr3_aa: CASSPTTFLLGQSKETQYF
j_call: TRBJ2-1; v_call: TRBV12-3/TRBV12-4; clone_size: few; d_call: .; cdr3_nt: TGTGCCAGCAGTTTAGGGGGCGGAGGGGGCAATGAGCAGTTCTTC; cdr3_aa: CASSLGGGGGNEQFF
j_call: TRBJ2-7; v_call: TRBV12-3/TRBV12-4; clone_size: .; d_call: .; cdr3_nt: TGTGCCAGCAGTTTGATGATCGGGGGCGAGCAGTACTTC; cdr3_aa: CASSLMIGGEQYF
j_call: TRBJ2-7; v_call: TRBV29-1; clone_size: .; d_call: TRBD1; cdr3_nt: TGCAGCGTGACAGGGCCATCCTACGAGCAGTACTTC; cdr3_aa: CSVTGPSYEQYF
j_call: TRBJ2-7; v_call: TRBV7-8; clone_size: .; d_call: TRBD2; cdr3_nt: TGTGCCAGCAGCTTAGTAATTAGCGGGAGGTACGAGCAGTACTTC; cdr3_aa: CASSLVISGRYEQYF
j_call: TRBJ2-2; v_call: TRBV7-3; clone_size: few; d_call: .; cdr3_nt: TGTGCCAGCAGCTTGGAGACCACAAACACCGGGGAGCTGTTTTTT; cdr3_aa: CASSLETTNTGELFF
j_call: TRBJ2-1; v_call: TRBV7-3; clone_size: few; d_call: TRBD2; cdr3_nt: TGTGCCAGCAGCTTAATGGGGACTAGCGAAGAGCAGTTCTTC; cdr3_aa: CASSLMGTSEEQFF
j_call: TRBJ2-5; v_call: TRBV7-9; clone_size: .; d_call: .; cdr3_nt: TGTGCCAGCACAGTGGAAGAGACCCAGTACTTC; cdr3_aa: CASTVEETQYF
j_call: TRBJ2-3; v_call: TRBV3-1; clone_size: many; d_call: .; cdr3_nt: TGTGCCAGCAGCCAGGGGATCACAGATACGCAGTATTTT; cdr3_aa: CASSQGITDTQYF
j_call: TRBJ1-3; v_call: TRBV7-2; clone_size: few; d_call: .; cdr3_nt: TGTGCCAGCAGCTTAAATACCCCGAGCTCTGGAAACACCATATATTTT; cdr3_aa: CASSLNTPSSGNTIYF
j_call: TRBJ2-1; v_call: TRBV11-3; clone_size: many; d_call: TRBD1; cdr3_nt: TGTGCCAGCAGCTTAGACGGACAGGGGGGCGGCAGCTCCTACAATGAGCAGTTCTTC; cdr3_aa: CASSLDGQGGGSSYNEQFF
j_call: TRBJ1-2; v_call: TRBV20-1; clone_size: few; d_call: TRBD1; cdr3_nt: TGCAGTGCCCACCGGGACAGGGGGAACTATGGCTACACCTTC; cdr3_aa: CSAHRDRGNYGYTF
j_call: TRBJ2-1; v_call: TRBV20-1; clone_size: many; d_call: TRBD1; cdr3_nt: TGCAGTGCGGGACAGGGCGGGAATGAGCAGTTCTTC; cdr3_aa: CSAGQGGNEQFF
j_call: TRBJ2-1; v_call: TRBV27; clone_size: few; d_call: TRBD2; cdr3_nt: TGTGCCAGCAGTTTGGAGGTGGGTCGGGGGGCCTACAATGAGCAGTTCTTC; cdr3_aa: CASSLEVGRGAYNEQFF
j_call: TRBJ1-1; v_call: TRBV18; clone_size: .; d_call: .; cdr3_nt: TGTGCCAGCTCACCACAGTTGATGGGACACCTTGAGGCTTTCTTT; cdr3_aa: CASSPQLMGHLEAFF
j_call: TRBJ1-1; v_call: TRBV5-1; clone_size: few; d_call: TRBD1; cdr3_nt: TGCGCCAGCAGCTTGGAACAGGGGGTCACTGAAGCTTTCTTT; cdr3_aa: CASSLEQGVTEAFF
j_call: TRBJ1-3; v_call: TRBV18; clone_size: many; d_call: .; cdr3_nt: TGTGCCAGCTCACCCCGGCTCACGTCTGGGCGTGAAAGTTCTGGAAACACCATATATTTT; cdr3_aa: CASSPRLTSGRESSGNTIYF
j_call: TRBJ2-5; v_call: TRBV11-2; clone_size: .; d_call: .; cdr3_nt: TGTGCCAGCAGCTTGGCCGGGATGGGGGAGACCCAGTACTTC; cdr3_aa: CASSLAGMGETQYF
j_call: TRBJ1-2; v_call: TRBV6-2/TRBV6-3; clone_size: .; d_call: .; cdr3_nt: TGTGCCAGCAGCCAGACCCTGGTTGGCTACACCTTC; cdr3_aa: CASSQTLVGYTF
j_call: TRBJ2-1; v_call: TRBV9; clone_size: .; d_call: .; cdr3_nt: TGTGCCAGCAGCGTCTCCGGGACTGACCTCGATGAGCAGTTCTTC; cdr3_aa: CASSVSGTDLDEQFF